Listed here are 8 T cell receptor beta chains from one sample, sequenced in a study of shared clonotypes between healthy human individuals. Using immunoSEQ multiplex PCR, the repertoire was profiled, and TCRdb retains in-frame clones only, with some absent. Of approximately 2.5 million clones listed, just over 90% are singletons. The sequenced sample was naive CD4+ T cells sorted from blood. Subset reported: CD45RA+ positively selected. These receptors originate from a man between 18 and 29 years old in good health.

The genes are TRBV30 and TRBJ1-5; 10 bases match TRBD1. Losses at the gene ends were 5 bases for V and 4 bases for J; bases not matched to a gene: 8. The CDR3 runs to 15 residues. In germline, CDR1 is GTSNPN, CDR2 SVGIG (reference sequence). CDR3 sequence: CAWGRGQGINQPQHF. CDR3 sequence (DNA): TGTGCCTGGGGTAGGGGACAGGGGATAAATCAGCCCCAGCATTTT.

This clone appeared a single time. The chain carries TRBV18 and TRBJ1-2; no reliable D call. Per the germline V gene, CDR1 is KGHSH and CDR2 is LQKENI. V gave up 0 bases and J gave up 1 base, with 12 bases separating them. This CDR3 is built from 16 residues. CDR3 sequence (DNA): TGTGCCAGCTCACCACCGATCTGGGAGGGTAACTATGGCTACACCTTC. It translates to CASSPPIWEGNYGYTF. The variable domain in full, completed from reference TRBV18 and TRBJ1-2, reads NAGVMQNPRHLVRRRGQEARLRCSPMKGHSHVYWYRQLPEEGLKFMVYLQKENIIDESGMPKERFSAEFPKEGPSILRIQQVVRGDSAAYFCASSPPIWEGNYGYTFGSGTRLTVV.

J is TRBJ1-4 and V is TRBV4-3; 9 positions match TRBD1. Germline CDR1 LGHNA, CDR2 YSLEER. The trim removed 1 base at V and 6 bases at J, leaving 3 bases unmatched. The CDR3 extends over 15 amino acids. The CDR3 DNA reads as TGCGCCAGCAGCCAAGGGGACAGGGATCATGAAAAACTGTTTTTT. Residues: CASSQGDRDHEKLFF.

This chain links TRBV10-2 with TRBJ2-1, with TRBD2 identical over 16 bases. The CDR3 runs to 18 residues. Trimming at V came to 6 bases and at J to 7 bases, leaving 12 bases not matched to a gene. Germline loops: CDR1 WSHSY, CDR2 SAAADI. In DNA form, the CDR3 reads TGCGCCAGCAGCCATGCCGGGACTAGCGGGAGGGGGGGGAATGAGCAGTTCTTC. This sequence encodes CASSHAGTSGRGGNEQFF.

The rearrangement uses TRBV5-8 and TRBJ1-2, with TRBD1 matching over 7 bases. CDR1 is SGHTS and CDR2 is YDEGEE in the germline V gene. There are 15 residues in the CDR3. The V and J ends lost 2 bases and 4 bases, in that order; junction bases with no gene match: 8. CDR3 residues: CASSLTGEGSYGYTF. The CDR3 region has the DNA TGTGCCAGCAGCTTAACAGGGGAAGGGAGCTATGGCTACACCTTC.

The chain has TRBV11-3 and TRBJ2-1, with TRBD1 matching 8 bases. The CDR3 extends over 14 amino acids. Germline V gives CDR1 SGHNT, CDR2 YENEEA. With 5 bases clipped from V and 6 bases from J, the junction kept 6 bases outside the gene matches. DNA for the CDR3: TGTGCCAGCAGCGAGGACAGGGCTGGCAATGAGCAGTTCTTC. Translated, it gives CASSEDRAGNEQFF.

The rearrangement uses TRBV4-1 and TRBJ1-5; 10 bases agree with TRBD1. In germline, CDR1 is MGHRA, CDR2 YSYEKL. The CDR3 is made up of 16 amino acids. After removal of 4 bases from V and 4 bases from J, the junction contained 7 bases not matched to a gene. The CDR3 DNA is TGCGCCAGCAGCCGGGGGGTGGGACAGGGGAATCAGCCCCAGCATTTT. Protein sequence: CASSRGVGQGNQPQHF.

V gene TRBV7-8 combines with J gene TRBJ1-3; a possible D gene is TRBD1 (6 bases). Germline V gene data show CDR1 as SGHVS and CDR2 as FQNEAQ. The V end lost 5 bases, the J end lost 2 bases, and 10 bases lay between the germline ends. The CDR3 is 14 residues long. CDR3 coding DNA: TGTGCCAGCAGCAAACAGGGTGCTGGAAACACCATATATTTT. This encodes CASSKQGAGNTIYF.